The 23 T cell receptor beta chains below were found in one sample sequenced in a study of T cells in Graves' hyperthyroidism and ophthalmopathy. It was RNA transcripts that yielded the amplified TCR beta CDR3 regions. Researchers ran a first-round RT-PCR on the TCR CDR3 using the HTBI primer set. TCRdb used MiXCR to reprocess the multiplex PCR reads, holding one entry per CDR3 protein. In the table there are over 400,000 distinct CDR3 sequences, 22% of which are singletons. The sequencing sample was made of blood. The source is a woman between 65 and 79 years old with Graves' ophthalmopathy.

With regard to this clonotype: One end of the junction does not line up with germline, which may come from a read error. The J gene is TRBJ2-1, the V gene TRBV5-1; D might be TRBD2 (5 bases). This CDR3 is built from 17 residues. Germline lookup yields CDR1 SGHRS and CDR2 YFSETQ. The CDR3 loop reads CASSSGLLASSYNKQFF. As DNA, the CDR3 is TGCGCCAGCAGCTCCGGACTGCTAGCCTCCTCCTACAATAAGCAGTTCTTC.

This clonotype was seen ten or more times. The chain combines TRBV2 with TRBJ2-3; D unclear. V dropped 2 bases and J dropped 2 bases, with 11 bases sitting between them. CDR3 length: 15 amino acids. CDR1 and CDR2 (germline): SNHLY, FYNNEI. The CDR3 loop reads CASSEWQPPTDTQYF. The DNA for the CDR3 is TGTGCCAGCAGTGAATGGCAGCCTCCCACAGATACGCAGTATTTT.

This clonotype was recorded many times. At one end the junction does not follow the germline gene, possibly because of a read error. The CDR3: CASSWDLRGQGTQYF. DNA of the CDR3: TGTGCCAGCAGTTGGGACCTCCGGGGACAAGGGACCCAGTACTTC. The chain employs TRBV6-2 or TRBV6-3 and TRBJ2-5, with D possibly TRBD1 on 6 matching bases. The CDR3 has 15 amino acids. Germline CDR1 MNHEY, CDR2 SVGEGT.

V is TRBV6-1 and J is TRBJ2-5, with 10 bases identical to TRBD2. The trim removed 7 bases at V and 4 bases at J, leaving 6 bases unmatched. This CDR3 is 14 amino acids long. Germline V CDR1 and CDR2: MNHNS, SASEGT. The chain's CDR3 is CASIRLAGAETQYF. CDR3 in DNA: TGTGCCAGCATCCGGCTAGCGGGAGCAGAGACCCAGTACTTC.

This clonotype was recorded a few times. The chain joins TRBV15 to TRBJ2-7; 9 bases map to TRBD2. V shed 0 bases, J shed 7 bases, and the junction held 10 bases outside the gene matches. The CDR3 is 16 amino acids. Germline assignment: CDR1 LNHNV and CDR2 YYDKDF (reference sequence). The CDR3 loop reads CATSRDAGLAFGEQYF. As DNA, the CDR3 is TGTGCCACCAGCAGAGATGCCGGACTAGCGTTCGGAGAGCAGTACTTC.

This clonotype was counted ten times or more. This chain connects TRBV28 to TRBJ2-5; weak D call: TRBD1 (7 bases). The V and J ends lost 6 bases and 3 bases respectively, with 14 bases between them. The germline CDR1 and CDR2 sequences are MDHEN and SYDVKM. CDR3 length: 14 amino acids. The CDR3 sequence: CASRPRGAEETQYF. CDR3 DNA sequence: TGTGCCAGCAGACCCAGGGGGGCGGAAGAGACCCAGTACTTC.

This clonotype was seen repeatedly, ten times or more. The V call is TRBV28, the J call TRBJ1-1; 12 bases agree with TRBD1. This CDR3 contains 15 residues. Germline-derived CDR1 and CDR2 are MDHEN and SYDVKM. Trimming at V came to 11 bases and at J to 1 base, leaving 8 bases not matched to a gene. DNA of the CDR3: TGTGCCCCCCGGGACAGGGGGCGCGGGAACACTGAAGCTTTCTTT. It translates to CAPRDRGRGNTEAFF. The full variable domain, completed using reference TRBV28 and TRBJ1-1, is DVKVTQSSRYLVKRTGEKVFLECVQDMDHENMFWYRQDPGLGLRLIYFSYDVKMKEKGDIPEGYSVSREKKERFSLILESASTNQTSMYLCAPRDRGRGNTEAFFGQGTRLTVV.

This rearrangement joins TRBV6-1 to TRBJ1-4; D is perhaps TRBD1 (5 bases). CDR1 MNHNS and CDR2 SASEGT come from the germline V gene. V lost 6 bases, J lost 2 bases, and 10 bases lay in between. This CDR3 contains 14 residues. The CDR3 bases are TGTGCCAGCAGATTGACAGCTACTAATGAAAAACTGTTTTTT. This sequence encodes CASRLTATNEKLFF.

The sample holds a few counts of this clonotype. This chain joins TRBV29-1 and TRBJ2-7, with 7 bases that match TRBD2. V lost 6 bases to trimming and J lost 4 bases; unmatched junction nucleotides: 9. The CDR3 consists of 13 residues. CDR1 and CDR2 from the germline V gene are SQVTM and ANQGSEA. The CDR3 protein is CSVWDYEDYEQYF. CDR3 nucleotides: TGCAGCGTGTGGGACTACGAAGATTACGAGCAGTACTTC.

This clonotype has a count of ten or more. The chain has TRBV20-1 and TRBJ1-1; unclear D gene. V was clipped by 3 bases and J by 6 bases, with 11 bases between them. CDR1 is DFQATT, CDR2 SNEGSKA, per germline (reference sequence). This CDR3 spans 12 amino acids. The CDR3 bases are TGCAGTGCTAGGGGTCGCGCTTCTGAAGCTTTCTTT. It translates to CSARGRASEAFF.

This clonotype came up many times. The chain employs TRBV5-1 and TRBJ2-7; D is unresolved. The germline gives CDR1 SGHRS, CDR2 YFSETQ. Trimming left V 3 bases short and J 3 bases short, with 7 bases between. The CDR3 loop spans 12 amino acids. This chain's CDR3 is CASSSAHYEQYF. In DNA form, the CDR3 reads TGCGCCAGCAGCTCCGCACACTACGAGCAGTACTTC. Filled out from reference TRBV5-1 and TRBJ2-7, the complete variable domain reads KAGVTQTPRYLIKTRGQQVTLSCSPISGHRSVSWYQQTPGQGLQFLFEYFSETQRNKGNFPGRFSGRQFSNSRSEMNVSTLELGDSALYLCASSSAHYEQYFGPGTRLTVT.

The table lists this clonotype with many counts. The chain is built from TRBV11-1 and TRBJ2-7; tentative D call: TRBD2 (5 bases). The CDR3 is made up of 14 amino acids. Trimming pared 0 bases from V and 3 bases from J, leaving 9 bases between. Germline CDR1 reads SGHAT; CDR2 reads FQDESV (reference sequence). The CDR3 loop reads CASSLALRVYEQYF. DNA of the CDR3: TGTGCCAGCAGCTTAGCGCTGAGGGTCTACGAGCAGTACTTC. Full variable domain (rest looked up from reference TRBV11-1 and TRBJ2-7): EAEVAQSPRYKITEKSQAVAFWCDPISGHATLYWYRQILGQGPELLVQFQDESVVDDSQLPKDRFSAERLKGVDSTLKIQPAELGDSAMYLCASSLALRVYEQYFGPGTRLTVT.

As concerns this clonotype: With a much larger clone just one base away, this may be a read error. The CDR3 DNA reads TGTGCCAGCAGTTTGACAGCCCAGAACTATGGCTACACCTTC. Its translation is CASSLTAQNYGYTF. The chain recombines TRBV6-5 with TRBJ1-2; D perhaps matches TRBD1 (5 bases). Germline V gene lookup returns CDR1 MNHEY and CDR2 SVGAGI. The V gene lost 4 bases and the J gene lost 2 bases, with 11 bases spanning the gap. The length of the CDR3 is 14 residues.

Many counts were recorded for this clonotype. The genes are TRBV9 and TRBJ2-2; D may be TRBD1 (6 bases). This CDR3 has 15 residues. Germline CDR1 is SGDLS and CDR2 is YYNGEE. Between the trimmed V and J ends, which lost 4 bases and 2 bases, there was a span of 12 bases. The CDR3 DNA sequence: TGTGCCAGCAGCCCTACGGACAGTAACACCGGGGAGCTGTTTTTT. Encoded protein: CASSPTDSNTGELFF. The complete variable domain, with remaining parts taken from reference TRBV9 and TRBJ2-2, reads DSGVTQTPKHLITATGQRVTLRCSPRSGDLSVYWYQQSLDQGLQFLIQYYNGEERAKGNILERFSAQQFPDLHSELNLSSLELGDSALYFCASSPTDSNTGELFFGEGSRLTVL.

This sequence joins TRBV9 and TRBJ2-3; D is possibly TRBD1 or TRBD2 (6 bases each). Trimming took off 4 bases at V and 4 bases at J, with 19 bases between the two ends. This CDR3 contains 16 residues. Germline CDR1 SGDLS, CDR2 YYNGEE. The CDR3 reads CASSIWDIGGADTQYF. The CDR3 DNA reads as TGTGCCAGCAGCATATGGGACATCGGAGGGGCAGATACGCAGTATTTT.

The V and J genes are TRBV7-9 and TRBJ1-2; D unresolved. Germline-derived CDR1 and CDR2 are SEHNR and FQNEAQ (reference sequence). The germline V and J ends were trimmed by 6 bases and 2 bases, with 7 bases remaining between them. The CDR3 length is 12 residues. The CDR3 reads CASRWQNYGYTF. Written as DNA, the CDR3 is TGTGCCAGCAGATGGCAGAACTATGGCTACACCTTC.

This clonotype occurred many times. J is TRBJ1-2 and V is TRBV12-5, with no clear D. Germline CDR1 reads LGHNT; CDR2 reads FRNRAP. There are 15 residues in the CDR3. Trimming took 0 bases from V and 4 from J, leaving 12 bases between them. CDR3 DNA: TGTGCTAGTGGTTTGGTATCGGGCGGGAGCTATGGCTACACCTTC. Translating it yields CASGLVSGGSYGYTF.

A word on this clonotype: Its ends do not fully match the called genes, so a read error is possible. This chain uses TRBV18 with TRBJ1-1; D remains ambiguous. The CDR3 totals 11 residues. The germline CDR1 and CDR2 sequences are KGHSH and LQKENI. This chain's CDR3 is CASSLETEAFF. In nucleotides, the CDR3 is TGCGCCAGCAGCTTGGAAACTGAAGCTTTCTTT.

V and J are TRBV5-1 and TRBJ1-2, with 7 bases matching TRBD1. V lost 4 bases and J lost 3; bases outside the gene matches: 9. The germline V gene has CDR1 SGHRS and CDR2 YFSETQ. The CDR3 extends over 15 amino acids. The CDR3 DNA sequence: TGCGCCAGCAGCATTACCCGACAGGGTCACTATGGCTACACCTTC. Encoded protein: CASSITRQGHYGYTF.

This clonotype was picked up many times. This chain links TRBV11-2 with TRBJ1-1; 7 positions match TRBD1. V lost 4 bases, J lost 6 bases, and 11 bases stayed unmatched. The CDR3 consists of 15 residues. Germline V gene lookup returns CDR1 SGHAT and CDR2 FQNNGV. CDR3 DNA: TGTGCCAGCAGCTACGGACAGGTTATCGGCGCTGAAGCTTTCTTT. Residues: CASSYGQVIGAEAFF.

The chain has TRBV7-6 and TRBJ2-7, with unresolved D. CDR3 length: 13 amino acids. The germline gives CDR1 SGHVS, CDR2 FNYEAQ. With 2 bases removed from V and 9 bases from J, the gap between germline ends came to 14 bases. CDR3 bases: TGTGCCAGCAGCTTACTAGACGAGAACAGGCAGTACTTC. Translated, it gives CASSLLDENRQYF.

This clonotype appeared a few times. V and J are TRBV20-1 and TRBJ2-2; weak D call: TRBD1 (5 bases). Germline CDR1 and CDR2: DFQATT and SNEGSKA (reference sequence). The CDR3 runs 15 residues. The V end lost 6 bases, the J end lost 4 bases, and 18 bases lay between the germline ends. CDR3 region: CSAREYEGATGELFF. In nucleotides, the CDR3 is TGCAGTGCCCGAGAGTACGAAGGGGCCACCGGGGAGCTGTTTTTT.

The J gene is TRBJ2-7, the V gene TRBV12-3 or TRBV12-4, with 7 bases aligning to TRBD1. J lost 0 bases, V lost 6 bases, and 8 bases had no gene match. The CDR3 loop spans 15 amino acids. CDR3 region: CASSYPGQSSYEQYF. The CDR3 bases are TGTGCCAGCAGCTACCCGGGACAGAGCTCCTACGAGCAGTACTTC.